The 19 T cell receptor beta chains below were found in one sample sequenced in a study of shared clonotypes between healthy human individuals. Clones were read by immunoSEQ multiplex PCR, and TCRdb kept only the in-frame ones, dropping some. The sample lists approximately 720,000 clones, roughly 78% occurring once. The sample was memory CD4+ T cells sorted from blood. Subset specified: CD45RA-negative fraction. The receptors shown here come from a woman in her twenties or thirties in good health.

The chain uses TRBV30 and TRBJ2-1, with D possibly matching TRBD2 (6 bases). V was shortened by 2 bases and J by 8 bases, with 13 bases between the two germline ends. CDR1 and CDR2 from the germline V gene are GTSNPN and SVGIG (reference sequence). This CDR3 is 13 amino acids long. The CDR3 sequence is CAWSRGGPDEQFF. In nucleotides, the CDR3 is TGTGCCTGGAGTCGAGGAGGGCCAGATGAGCAGTTCTTC.

This clone is a singleton in its sample. The J gene is TRBJ2-1, the V gene TRBV5-1; 8 nucleotides line up with TRBD2. This CDR3 is built from 15 residues. Trimming removed 7 bases from V and 0 bases from J; junction bases left unmatched: 6. Germline V CDR1 and CDR2: SGHRS, YFSETQ. As DNA, the CDR3 is TGCGCCAGCTCTAGCGGGTCCAGCTCCTACAATGAGCAGTTCTTC. Translated, it gives CASSSGSSSYNEQFF. Using reference TRBV5-1 and TRBJ2-1 for the parts outside the CDR3, the full variable domain is KAGVTQTPRYLIKTRGQQVTLSCSPISGHRSVSWYQQTPGQGLQFLFEYFSETQRNKGNFPGRFSGRQFSNSRSEMNVSTLELGDSALYLCASSSGSSSYNEQFFGPGTRLTVL.

V usage is TRBV7-9 and J usage is TRBJ2-3, with 9 bases identical to TRBD2. V lost 4 bases to trimming and J lost 1 base; unmatched junction nucleotides: 6. CDR1 and CDR2 from the germline V gene are SEHNR and FQNEAQ (reference sequence). CDR3 length: 16 residues. The CDR3 DNA is TGTGCCAGCAGCTCTACGACTAGCGGACGCACAGATACGCAGTATTTT. Its translation: CASSSTTSGRTDTQYF.

This clone was observed a single time. The gene calls are TRBV25-1 and TRBJ2-7, with 8 positions matching TRBD1. CDR3 size: 14 residues. The germline V gene encodes CDR1 MGHDK and CDR2 SYGVNS. V lost 5 bases and J lost 3; bases outside the gene matches: 6. DNA for the CDR3: TGTGCCAGCAGTCAAGGGACAGGTGGCTACGAGCAGTACTTC. Translated, it gives CASSQGTGGYEQYF.

This chain joins TRBV11-2 and TRBJ2-7; 7 bases agree with TRBD1. From germline, CDR1 is SGHAT and CDR2 FQNNGV. The CDR3 consists of 14 residues. Unmatched junction bases numbered 5, after V lost 3 bases and J lost 3 bases. In DNA, the CDR3 is TGTGCCAGCAGCTTGGCAGGGGACAGCTACGAGCAGTACTTC. It encodes CASSLAGDSYEQYF.

The gene calls are TRBV7-6 and TRBJ1-5, with D unclear. Per the germline V gene, CDR1 is SGHVS and CDR2 is FNYEAQ. V was trimmed by 1 base and J by 0 bases, leaving 13 bases between them. CDR3 size: 17 residues. The CDR3 is CASSLDGRDYSNQPQHF. DNA for the CDR3: TGTGCCAGCAGCTTAGACGGGCGGGATTATAGCAATCAGCCCCAGCATTTT. Full variable domain (rest looked up from reference TRBV7-6 and TRBJ1-5): GAGVSQSPRYKVTKRGQDVALRCDPISGHVSLYWYRQALGQGPEFLTYFNYEAQQDKSGLPNDRFSAERPEGSISTLTIQRTEQRDSAMYRCASSLDGRDYSNQPQHFGDGTRLSIL.

The V gene is TRBV10-3, the J gene TRBJ2-5, with 12 nucleotides matching TRBD1. This CDR3 comprises 15 residues. Germline-derived CDR1 and CDR2 are ENHRY and SYGVKD. V trimming: 0 bases; J trimming: 7 bases; junction bases outside the gene matches: 3. The CDR3 region is CAISESGQGAGTQYF. The CDR3 region has the DNA TGTGCCATCAGTGAGTCGGGACAGGGGGCCGGGACCCAGTACTTC.

The chain couples TRBV11-3 to TRBJ2-7; 10 positions agree with TRBD2. Germline loops: CDR1 SGHNT, CDR2 YENEEA. This CDR3 contains 16 residues. After removal of 3 bases from V and 3 bases from J, the junction contained 8 bases not matched to a gene. CDR3 loop: CASSLGWASGSYEQYF. The CDR3 coding sequence is TGTGCCAGCAGCTTGGGTTGGGCTAGCGGGAGCTACGAGCAGTACTTC.

Only a few counts were recorded for this clone. The J gene is TRBJ2-3, the V gene TRBV27, with D possibly being TRBD2 (6 bases). Trimming removed 10 bases from V and 0 bases from J, with 11 bases in between. CDR1 is MNHEY and CDR2 is SMNVEV in the germline V gene (reference sequence). The CDR3 extends over 13 amino acids. The CDR3 spells CAIRDWSTDTQYF. As DNA, the CDR3 is TGTGCCATCCGGGACTGGAGCACAGATACGCAGTATTTT.

This sequence joins TRBV5-6 and TRBJ1-2; D not resolved. The germline CDR1 and CDR2 sequences are SGHDT and YYEEEE. V was clipped by 4 bases and J by 4 bases, with 11 bases between them. The CDR3 length is 13 residues. CDR3 nucleotides: TGTGCCAGCAGCCCAGAACGGAGCTATGGCTACACCTTC. Its protein is CASSPERSYGYTF.

V and J are TRBV29-1 and TRBJ2-7; 11 bases fit TRBD2. V lost 6 bases, J lost 0 bases, and 4 bases stayed unmatched. From germline, CDR1 is SQVTM and CDR2 ANQGSEA. This CDR3 has 14 amino acids. CDR3 bases: TGCAGCGTAGAGACTAGCGGGGTCTCCTACGAGCAGTACTTC. Its translation is CSVETSGVSYEQYF.

This clone has a single count. This chain connects TRBV19 to TRBJ1-4; D remains ambiguous. V was pared by 4 bases and J by 6 bases, with 15 bases between. Looked up from germline, CDR1 is LNHDA and CDR2 is SQIVND (reference sequence). This CDR3 has 15 amino acids. The CDR3 loop is CASSTGRTGDEKLFF. CDR3 in DNA: TGTGCCAGTAGTACCGGGCGCACCGGGGATGAAAAACTGTTTTTT.

V usage is TRBV28 and J usage is TRBJ2-2; TRBD1 matches 7 bases. The CDR3 is made up of 16 amino acids. Germline V gives CDR1 MDHEN, CDR2 SYDVKM. The J segment lost 1 base and the V segment lost 5 bases, leaving 7 bases of the junction unmatched. CDR3 coding DNA: TGTGCCAGCAGTCCGCCGACAGGGTGGAACACCGGGGAGCTGTTTTTT. It translates to CASSPPTGWNTGELFF.

This chain uses TRBV14 with TRBJ2-5, with 8 bases that match TRBD2. The CDR3 runs to 15 residues. V lost 4 bases to trimming and J lost 5 bases; unmatched junction nucleotides: 9. Germline V gene data show CDR1 as SGHDN and CDR2 as FVKESK. The CDR3: CASSPGGGRTETQYF. As DNA, the CDR3 is TGTGCCAGCAGCCCCGGGGGCGGGAGGACTGAGACCCAGTACTTC. The complete variable domain, with remaining parts taken from reference TRBV14 and TRBJ2-5, reads EAGVTQFPSHSVIEKGQTVTLRCDPISGHDNLYWYRRVMGKEIKFLLHFVKESKQDESGMPNNRFLAERTGGTYSTLKVQPAELEDSGVYFCASSPGGGRTETQYFGPGTRLLVL.

The chain is built from TRBV6-1 and TRBJ2-1; maybe TRBD1 (6 bases). V lost 5 bases, J lost 8 bases, and 19 bases lay in between. This CDR3 is built from 15 residues. Germline V gene data show CDR1 as MNHNS and CDR2 as SASEGT. The CDR3 bases are TGTGCCAGCAGTTCAAGGGGGACCTTAGTGTATGAGCAGTTCTTC. Residues: CASSSRGTLVYEQFF.

The CDR3: CASSPASGIVADTQYF. The CDR3 DNA is TGTGCCAGCTCACCAGCTAGCGGGATAGTTGCAGATACGCAGTATTTT. V usage is TRBV18 and J usage is TRBJ2-3; 9 nucleotides agree with TRBD2. Germline lookup yields CDR1 KGHSH and CDR2 LQKENI. The CDR3 contains 16 residues. The V and J ends lost 2 bases and 4 bases, in that order; junction bases with no gene match: 7. Supplemented by reference TRBV18 and TRBJ2-3, the full variable domain reads NAGVMQNPRHLVRRRGQEARLRCSPMKGHSHVYWYRQLPEEGLKFMVYLQKENIIDESGMPKERFSAEFPKEGPSILRIQQVVRGDSAAYFCASSPASGIVADTQYFGPGTRLTVL.

This chain connects TRBV29-1 to TRBJ1-3; a weak D match, TRBD1 (6 bases). V lost 6 bases and J 0 bases, leaving 18 bases between the germline ends. The CDR3 covers 16 residues. Germline CDR1 SQVTM, CDR2 ANQGSEA. CDR3 coding DNA: TGCAGCGTCGATCCGGGACACTCTACCTCTGGAAACACCATATATTTT. This gives the protein CSVDPGHSTSGNTIYF.

In its sample, this clone was seen a few times. V and J are TRBV6-5 and TRBJ1-1; D gene unclear. Trimming stripped 5 bases from V and 8 bases from J, with 15 bases between. The CDR3 runs 13 residues. The germline CDR1 and CDR2 sequences are MNHEY and SVGAGI. CDR3 bases: TGTGCCAGCAGTCCCCCTCAACCTGGAGAAGCTTTCTTT. Translating gives CASSPPQPGEAFF.

This clone came up many times. This chain joins TRBV10-2 and TRBJ2-7, with 9 positions matching TRBD2. Germline lookup yields CDR1 WSHSY and CDR2 SAAADI. V gave up 6 bases and J gave up 7 bases; unmatched junction bases: 13. The CDR3 is 15 amino acids. As DNA, the CDR3 is TGCGCCAGCAGGGGTGGGCTAGCGGGACTCGGGGAGCAGTACTTC. Translation: CASRGGLAGLGEQYF.